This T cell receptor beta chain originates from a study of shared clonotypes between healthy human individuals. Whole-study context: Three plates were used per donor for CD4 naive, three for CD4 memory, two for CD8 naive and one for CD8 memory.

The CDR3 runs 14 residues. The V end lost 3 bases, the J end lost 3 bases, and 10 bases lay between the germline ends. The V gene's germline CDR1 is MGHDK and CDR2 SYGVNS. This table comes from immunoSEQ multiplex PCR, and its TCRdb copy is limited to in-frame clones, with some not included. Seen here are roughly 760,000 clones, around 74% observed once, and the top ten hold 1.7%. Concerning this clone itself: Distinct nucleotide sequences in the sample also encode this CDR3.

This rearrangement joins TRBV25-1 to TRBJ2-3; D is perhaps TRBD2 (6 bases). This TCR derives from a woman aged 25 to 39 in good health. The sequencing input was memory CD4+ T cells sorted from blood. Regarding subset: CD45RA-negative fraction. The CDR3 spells CASSDPGRTDTQYF. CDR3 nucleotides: TGTGCCAGCAGTGATCCGGGGAGGACAGATACGCAGTATTTT.